These T cell receptor beta chains were read from a single sample in a study of a mutant IDH1 vaccine in newly diagnosed glioma. Data came from immunoSEQ multiplex PCR; TCRdb stores just in-frame clones and leaves some out. Among 59,000 or so clones listed, approximately 92% were seen once. This specimen consisted of PBMCs, obtained from a glioma patient treated with radiotherapy, temozolomide or both. The receptors shown here come from a man aged 50 or older with glioma. Both conserved end residues are part of each CDR3. D genes are given only for firm matches. The size field is filled for only some rows; it gives once, few, many or a size class.

D gene: TRBD1; CDR3 length: 15; V gene: TRBV6-6; clone size: .; J gene: TRBJ1-5; CDR3 DNA: TGTGCCAGCAGCCTCTTGGGGACAGGGAGTCAGCCCCAGCATTTT; CDR3 protein: CASSLLGTGSQPQHF
D gene: .; CDR3 length: 16; V gene: TRBV9; clone size: .; J gene: TRBJ2-4; CDR3 DNA: TGTGCCAGCAGCGGAAACAGGGAATTAGCCAAAAACATTCAGTACTTC; CDR3 protein: CASSGNRELAKNIQYF
D gene: .; CDR3 length: 15; V gene: TRBV28; clone size: .; J gene: TRBJ1-4; CDR3 DNA: TGTGCCAGCAGTTTACGAGCGGGGACCTTTGAAAAACTGTTTTTT; CDR3 protein: CASSLRAGTFEKLFF
D gene: .; CDR3 length: 11; V gene: TRBV20-1; clone size: once; J gene: TRBJ1-2; CDR3 DNA: TGCAGTGCTAGAGTAGGAGATGGCTACACCTTC; CDR3 protein: CSARVGDGYTF
D gene: .; CDR3 length: 14; V gene: TRBV2; clone size: few; J gene: TRBJ2-1; CDR3 DNA: TGTGCCAGCGTATACCGCGTGGGTAACAATGAGCAGTTCTTC; CDR3 protein: CASVYRVGNNEQFF
D gene: .; CDR3 length: 15; V gene: TRBV6-5; clone size: .; J gene: TRBJ2-3; CDR3 DNA: TGTGCCAGCACCCGGGACGGGTTTACCACAGATACGCAGTATTTT; CDR3 protein: CASTRDGFTTDTQYF
D gene: .; CDR3 length: 16; V gene: TRBV28; clone size: .; J gene: TRBJ2-7; CDR3 DNA: TGTGCCAGCAGCCTACCTTCGACAGCGTACTCCTACGAGCAGTACTTC; CDR3 protein: CASSLPSTAYSYEQYF
D gene: .; CDR3 length: 15; V gene: TRBV5-6; clone size: .; J gene: TRBJ1-2; CDR3 DNA: TGTGCCAGCAGGCTGGGGGGGCTAGGGGACTATGGCTACACCTTC; CDR3 protein: CASRLGGLGDYGYTF
D gene: TRBD1; CDR3 length: 14; V gene: TRBV5-1; clone size: .; J gene: TRBJ2-7; CDR3 DNA: TGCGCCAGCAGCTTGGCGACAGGGGCATACGAGCAGTACTTC; CDR3 protein: CASSLATGAYEQYF
D gene: .; CDR3 length: 14; V gene: TRBV5-4; clone size: .; J gene: TRBJ2-7; CDR3 DNA: TGTGCCAGCAGCATGGGGGGAATAGGCTACGAGCAGTACTTC; CDR3 protein: CASSMGGIGYEQYF
D gene: .; CDR3 length: 14; V gene: TRBV19; clone size: .; J gene: TRBJ1-6; CDR3 DNA: TGTGCCAGTAGTATTGGGGGGAATAATTCACCCCTCCACTTT; CDR3 protein: CASSIGGNNSPLHF
D gene: TRBD1; CDR3 length: 14; V gene: TRBV4-3; clone size: .; J gene: TRBJ2-5; CDR3 DNA: TGCGCCAGCAGCAAAGGACAGGGGGGAGAGACCCAGTACTTC; CDR3 protein: CASSKGQGGETQYF
D gene: .; CDR3 length: 14; V gene: TRBV5-1; clone size: .; J gene: TRBJ2-5; CDR3 DNA: TGCGCCAGCAGTTACCAGGGGAGTGAAGAGACCCAGTACTTC; CDR3 protein: CASSYQGSEETQYF
D gene: .; CDR3 length: 15; V gene: TRBV7-8; clone size: .; J gene: TRBJ2-2; CDR3 DNA: TGTGCCAGCAGCTTAGAACGGAGGTCCACCGGGGAGCTGTTTTTT; CDR3 protein: CASSLERRSTGELFF
D gene: .; CDR3 length: 15; V gene: TRBV27; clone size: once; J gene: TRBJ1-5; CDR3 DNA: TGTGCCAGCAGTTCCCCAGCCCGCCCCCATCAGCCCCAGCATTTT; CDR3 protein: CASSSPARPHQPQHF
D gene: .; CDR3 length: 16; V gene: TRBV5-1; clone size: .; J gene: TRBJ1-4; CDR3 DNA: TGCGCCAGCAGCTTACCGGCAGGGACAACTAATGAAAAACTGTTTTTT; CDR3 protein: CASSLPAGTTNEKLFF
D gene: TRBD2; CDR3 length: 16; V gene: TRBV5-4; clone size: .; J gene: TRBJ2-7; CDR3 DNA: TGTGCCAGCAGCTTGCGATCTAGCGGGGGGGCCTACGAGCAGTACTTC; CDR3 protein: CASSLRSSGGAYEQYF
D gene: .; CDR3 length: 16; V gene: TRBV4-2; clone size: .; J gene: TRBJ1-3; CDR3 DNA: TGTGCCAGCAGCCAAGATGGAGAGGGAGGAGGAAACACCATATATTTT; CDR3 protein: CASSQDGEGGGNTIYF
D gene: .; CDR3 length: 13; V gene: TRBV4-1; clone size: .; J gene: TRBJ2-5; CDR3 DNA: TGCGCCAGCAGCCCCCTCGTCCCGGAGACCCAGTACTTC; CDR3 protein: CASSPLVPETQYF
D gene: .; CDR3 length: 15; V gene: TRBV15; clone size: .; J gene: TRBJ2-7; CDR3 DNA: TGTGCCACCAGCAGAACACCCTCTGGCAGGGATGAGCAGTACTTC; CDR3 protein: CATSRTPSGRDEQYF
D gene: .; CDR3 length: 14; V gene: TRBV7-9; clone size: .; J gene: TRBJ2-2; CDR3 DNA: TGTGCCAGCAACTTAAGAGTAGACACCGGGGAGCTGTTTTTT; CDR3 protein: CASNLRVDTGELFF
D gene: .; CDR3 length: 14; V gene: TRBV9; clone size: .; J gene: TRBJ2-5; CDR3 DNA: TGTGCCAGCAGCGTAGCCCAGGGAGGAGAGACCCAGTACTTC; CDR3 protein: CASSVAQGGETQYF
D gene: .; CDR3 length: 13; V gene: TRBV5-1; clone size: .; J gene: TRBJ1-4; CDR3 DNA: TGCGCCAGCAGACGGGAGGTGAATGAAAAACTGTTTTTT; CDR3 protein: CASRREVNEKLFF
D gene: TRBD1; CDR3 length: 15; V gene: TRBV27; clone size: .; J gene: TRBJ1-1; CDR3 DNA: TGTGCCAGCAGTACCCCCGGGACAGGCTACACTGAAGCTTTCTTT; CDR3 protein: CASSTPGTGYTEAFF
D gene: .; CDR3 length: 14; V gene: TRBV15; clone size: .; J gene: TRBJ2-7; CDR3 DNA: TGTGCCACCAGCAAAACTAGTGTCACCTACGAGCAGTACTTC; CDR3 protein: CATSKTSVTYEQYF
D gene: TRBD1; CDR3 length: 16; V gene: TRBV5-6; clone size: .; J gene: TRBJ1-2; CDR3 DNA: TGTGCCAGCAGCTTGGTTCTCTCGGACAGGGGAGGTGGCTACACCTTC; CDR3 protein: CASSLVLSDRGGGYTF
D gene: .; CDR3 length: 13; V gene: TRBV18; clone size: .; J gene: TRBJ1-5; CDR3 DNA: TGTGCCAGCTCACAGGGAACGAATCAGCCCCAGCATTTT; CDR3 protein: CASSQGTNQPQHF
D gene: .; CDR3 length: 13; V gene: TRBV5-4; clone size: .; J gene: TRBJ1-2; CDR3 DNA: TGTGCCAGCACCCCAGGCAACGCCTATGGCTACACCTTC; CDR3 protein: CASTPGNAYGYTF
D gene: .; CDR3 length: 15; V gene: TRBV6-6; clone size: .; J gene: TRBJ1-1; CDR3 DNA: TGTGCCAGCAGCTCCGGGGGGCGTATGAACACTGAAGCTTTCTTT; CDR3 protein: CASSSGGRMNTEAFF
D gene: .; CDR3 length: 14; V gene: TRBV5-1; clone size: .; J gene: TRBJ2-3; CDR3 DNA: TGCGCCAGCACTTTGGCGGGATCGCCAGATACGCAGTATTTT; CDR3 protein: CASTLAGSPDTQYF
D gene: .; CDR3 length: 13; V gene: TRBV29-1; clone size: few; J gene: TRBJ2-1; CDR3 DNA: TGCAGCGCCGCTGAAAGGGCCCACAATGAGCAGTTCTTC; CDR3 protein: CSAAERAHNEQFF
D gene: TRBD2; CDR3 length: 16; V gene: TRBV5-1; clone size: .; J gene: TRBJ2-5; CDR3 DNA: TGCGCCAGCAGCTTGGCCGCGGGGACTACGGGAGAGACCCAGTACTTC; CDR3 protein: CASSLAAGTTGETQYF
D gene: TRBD1; CDR3 length: 16; V gene: TRBV28; clone size: .; J gene: TRBJ1-5; CDR3 DNA: TGTGCCAGCAGTACCCTTGGGACAGGGGGCCTCCCGCCCCAGCATTTT; CDR3 protein: CASSTLGTGGLPPQHF